The rows below give T cell receptor beta chains drawn from one sample of a study of blood T cell repertoires in COVID-19. Profiled with immunoSEQ multiplex PCR; TCRdb holds only in-frame clones, not every one. The data show 30,000 to 45,000 clones, 70% to 90% seen once. The sequenced sample was peripheral blood. The receptors were gathered from a human donor in a cohort sampled during active or convalescent COVID-19. The donor label of this sample is uncertain. The CDR3 runs from the conserved cysteine through the conserved F or W. Each record gives: CDR3 DNA, CDR3 protein, J gene, CDR3 length, V gene, clone size, D gene. A D gene is named only where the DNA matches it firmly. Clone size, where shown, is once, few, many, or a class for clones that have expanded.

TGCGCCAGCAGCTTGGCGGCGCTAGCGGGAGCGCCAGAGACCCAGTACTTC	CASSLAALAGAPETQYF	TRBJ2-5	17	TRBV5-1	once	TRBD2
TGTGCCAGCAGGGAGGGACAGGGGCGCATTGGCTACACCTTC	CASREGQGRIGYTF	TRBJ1-2	14	TRBV6-5	.	TRBD1
TGTGCCAGCAGCTTGGGGGTAGCGGGGTCAGCCTACGAGCAGTACTTC	CASSLGVAGSAYEQYF	TRBJ2-7	16	TRBV5-6	.	TRBD2
TGCGCCAGCAGCTTGGATCCAGCGGGCCAAGAGACCCAGTACTTC	CASSLDPAGQETQYF	TRBJ2-5	15	TRBV5-1	.	.
TGCGCCAGCAGCCGGGGACTAGCGGGAGGCGAGACCCAGTACTTC	CASSRGLAGGETQYF	TRBJ2-5	15	TRBV5-1	few	TRBD2
TGTGCCAGTTGCCGGGACTATAACACCGGGGAGCTGTTTTTT	CASCRDYNTGELFF	TRBJ2-2	14	TRBV2	.	TRBD2
TGTGCCAGCAGATCGACAGGAGAGACCCAGTACTTC	CASRSTGETQYF	TRBJ2-5	12	TRBV3-1/TRBV3-2	.	.
TGTGCCAGCAGCCAAGATCTTGGAGGAGATCCCGGGGCCAACGTCCTGACTTTC	CASSQDLGGDPGANVLTF	TRBJ2-6	18	TRBV3-1/TRBV3-2	.	.
TGTGCCAGCAGCCTAGGACAGGGGGCTACGACCAAAAACATTCAGTACTTC	CASSLGQGATTKNIQYF	TRBJ2-4	17	TRBV5-5	.	TRBD1
TGTGCCAGCAGCTTAACAGGGAAAGCCGGGGAGCTGTTTTTT	CASSLTGKAGELFF	TRBJ2-2	14	TRBV7-9	.	.
TGTGCCAGTAGTATCCGAAACAGGATTGGAGAGACCCAGTACTTC	CASSIRNRIGETQYF	TRBJ2-5	15	TRBV19	once	.
TGTGCCAGCAGTTTTGGGCCCGTTAGCTCCTACAATGAGCAGTTCTTC	CASSFGPVSSYNEQFF	TRBJ2-1	16	TRBV6-4	.	.
TGTGCCAGCAGCCCTTCCGGGACAGGAATCTACGAGCAGTACTTC	CASSPSGTGIYEQYF	TRBJ2-7	15	TRBV7-3	.	TRBD1
TGTGCCAGCAGCCAAGAGGTCAGGAGGGGAGAGATTACTTTCTTT	CASSQEVRRGEITFF	TRBJ1-1	15	TRBV14	.	.
TGTGCCAGCAGCCGGACTAGCGGAGACAATGAGCAGTTCTTC	CASSRTSGDNEQFF	TRBJ2-1	14	TRBV5-5	.	TRBD2
TGTGCCAGCTCTCTCGGACTGATCCCTAGCACAGATACGCAGTATTTT	CASSLGLIPSTDTQYF	TRBJ2-3	16	TRBV18	.	.
TGTGCCAGCAGCCCCCGGGTCTTGAACACTGAAGCTTTCTTT	CASSPRVLNTEAFF	TRBJ1-1	14	TRBV5-5	.	.
TGTGCCAGCAGCGCCAGGGGCACCGGGGAGCTGTTTTTT	CASSARGTGELFF	TRBJ2-2	13	TRBV7-2	.	.
TGTGCCAGCAGCACCACCACAGGAAACTCTGGAAACACCATATATTTT	CASSTTTGNSGNTIYF	TRBJ1-3	16	TRBV9	.	.
TGCAGCGCTCGGTCAGGGAGGGCTGAAGCTTTCTTT	CSARSGRAEAFF	TRBJ1-1	12	TRBV29-1	.	.
TGTGCCACCAGTGGTTGGTCGGACAGGGGTTTCGGGGAGCTGTTTTTT	CATSGWSDRGFGELFF	TRBJ2-2	16	TRBV24-1	.	TRBD1
TGTGCCAGCAGTTACACCGGACTAGCGGGAAAATCCTACAATGAGCAGTTCTTC	CASSYTGLAGKSYNEQFF	TRBJ2-1	18	TRBV6-2/TRBV6-3	.	TRBD2
TGTGCCAGCATCGGGACAGGGGGTTACAATGAGCAGTTCTTC	CASIGTGGYNEQFF	TRBJ2-1	14	TRBV5-6	.	TRBD1
TGTGCCAGCAGCCCGGGACTAGGGCGAGGCGAGCAGTACTTC	CASSPGLGRGEQYF	TRBJ2-7	14	TRBV7-9	.	TRBD2
TGCGCCAGCAGCTTGGTCCGGGAGAGCCGTATCAATGAGCAGTTCTTC	CASSLVRESRINEQFF	TRBJ2-1	16	TRBV5-1	.	.
TGCAGCGTTGAGGGACTAGCGAGGCACGAGCAGTACTTC	CSVEGLARHEQYF	TRBJ2-7	13	TRBV29-1	once	TRBD2
TGTGCCAGCAGCGTAGACCAGGGGGCCCAAGAGACCCAGTACTTC	CASSVDQGAQETQYF	TRBJ2-5	15	TRBV9	.	TRBD1
TGTGCCACCAGGACGGAGTATAGCAATCAGCCCCAGCATTTT	CATRTEYSNQPQHF	TRBJ1-5	14	TRBV28	few	.
TGTGCCAGCAGCTTAGGGACTAGGCGCAATGAGCAGTTCTTC	CASSLGTRRNEQFF	TRBJ2-1	14	TRBV11-1	.	TRBD2
TGTGCCTGGAGTAGACAGGGAGGAAACACCATATATTTT	CAWSRQGGNTIYF	TRBJ1-3	13	TRBV30	.	TRBD1
TGTGCCAGCAGCCCCTGGACAGAGCAAGAGACCCAGTACTTC	CASSPWTEQETQYF	TRBJ2-5	14	TRBV5-6	.	.
TGTGCCAGTAGTATAAAACGGGACAATCAGCCCCAGCATTTT	CASSIKRDNQPQHF	TRBJ1-5	14	TRBV19	.	.
TGTGCCAGCAGGACCGGGTCCAACACCGGGGAGCTGTTTTTT	CASRTGSNTGELFF	TRBJ2-2	14	TRBV7-9	once	.
TGTGCCAGCAGCCCGATGGGCGGGAGGGCCGCCGAGACCCAGTACTTC	CASSPMGGRAAETQYF	TRBJ2-5	16	TRBV7-2	.	TRBD2
TGCGCCAGCAGCCAAGATTTTGCAGGGGGGACCGGGGAGCTGTTTTTT	CASSQDFAGGTGELFF	TRBJ2-2	16	TRBV4-3	.	.
TGCGCCAGCCGCCGGCGGCAAAGCTCTGGGGCCAACGTCCTGACTTTC	CASRRRQSSGANVLTF	TRBJ2-6	16	TRBV5-1	.	.
TGTGCCAGCAGCCGTACCCCCGGACAGGGGAGGAACGAGCAGTACTTC	CASSRTPGQGRNEQYF	TRBJ2-7	16	TRBV27	.	TRBD1
TGTGCCAGCACTCCCAGGGGGCCGAACACCGGGGAGCTGTTTTTT	CASTPRGPNTGELFF	TRBJ2-2	15	TRBV6-5	.	TRBD1
TGCAGCGTTGGGGCAGACAATGAGCAGTTCTTC	CSVGADNEQFF	TRBJ2-1	11	TRBV29-1	once	.
TGTGCCAGCAGCTCCCGGTATGGGCCCACTGAAGCTTTCTTT	CASSSRYGPTEAFF	TRBJ1-1	14	TRBV7-2	.	.
TGCGCCAGCAGCGAGAGCTCCTACGAGCAGTACTTC	CASSESSYEQYF	TRBJ2-7	12	TRBV5-1	.	.
TGTGCCAGCAGTCCCAGGGGGCGCACTGTCGGGGAGCTGTTTTTT	CASSPRGRTVGELFF	TRBJ2-2	15	TRBV6-6	.	TRBD1
TGCGCCAGCAGCCGATCAACGGGGGTAACTAATGAAAAACTGTTTTTT	CASSRSTGVTNEKLFF	TRBJ1-4	16	TRBV4-1	.	.
TGTGCCAGCAGCTTAGAGAACAGGCGCCAAGAGACCCAGTACTTC	CASSLENRRQETQYF	TRBJ2-5	15	TRBV7-2	.	.
TGCGCCAGCAGCCAACAAGTGGGGGGGGCGGGGACCCAGTACTTC	CASSQQVGGAGTQYF	TRBJ2-5	15	TRBV4-3	.	.
TGTGCCAGCACCCCACCCGGGGAATTTTCCTACAATGAGCAGTTCTTC	CASTPPGEFSYNEQFF	TRBJ2-1	16	TRBV5-4	.	.
TGTGCCAGCAGCTCCTCACGACTTGGGACAGCTGAAGCTTTCTTT	CASSSSRLGTAEAFF	TRBJ1-1	15	TRBV11-3	.	TRBD1
TGTGCCAGCCCCGAAAAGGACAGGGTGGGATATAGCAATCAGCCCCAGCATTTT	CASPEKDRVGYSNQPQHF	TRBJ1-5	18	TRBV9	.	TRBD1
TGTGCCAGCAGCTTAGTTGTGTCCGGGGGAAATGAGCAGTTCTTC	CASSLVVSGGNEQFF	TRBJ2-1	15	TRBV7-2	.	.
TGTGCCAGCAGCTTAGAGCTAGCGGGACCCTACAATGAGCAGTTCTTC	CASSLELAGPYNEQFF	TRBJ2-1	16	TRBV11-3	once	TRBD2
TGTGCCAGCAGCTCTAGCGGGAGGCTGATGAGGAGCACAGATACGCAGTATTTT	CASSSSGRLMRSTDTQYF	TRBJ2-3	18	TRBV7-2	.	TRBD2
TGTGCCAGCAGCCAGGGGGGACAGGGGGCCTACAATGAGCAGTTCTTC	CASSQGGQGAYNEQFF	TRBJ2-1	16	TRBV5-4	.	TRBD1
TGCGCCAGCAGCCCGGGACTAGCGGGAAGATACCAAGAGACCCAGTACTTC	CASSPGLAGRYQETQYF	TRBJ2-5	17	TRBV4-3	.	TRBD2
TGTGCCTGGAGTAGTACGGAGATCACTGAAGCTTTCTTT	CAWSSTEITEAFF	TRBJ1-1	13	TRBV30	.	.